This TCR beta chain is drawn from a study of T-cell reconstitution after alpha-beta-depleted transplantation in children listed by TCRdb under 2016. In terms of the full investigation: The study quantitatively tracked T-cell immune reconstitution after TCRalphabeta/CD19-depleted allogeneic hematopoietic cell transplantation in children using TCR repertoire profiling.

Preparation of the library involved PCR. Sequencing instrument: Illumina HiSeq 2500. Molecular barcoding was employed in the preparation of TCR libraries, with unique molecular identifiers being used to normalize TCRbeta repertoire quantification. Starting from the raw public reads, TCRdb applied fastp trimming at Q25, assembled clones with MiXCR and retained in-frame beta chains. Rows with a matching CDR3 protein are joined into one entry that keeps the most common DNA and genes. The sample records hundreds of thousands of distinct CDR3 sequences, around 9.6% of which are singletons. The top ten clonotypes cover approximately 6.6% of the sample. This clonotype was detected only a few times. Its antigen remains undetermined. Base qualities are missing; no much larger clone stands one base away. In the germline V gene, CDR1 corresponds to MNHEY and CDR2 to SVGEGT. Including cysteine and phenylalanine, the CDR3 has 14 amino acids. This entry keeps only the CDR3 DNA: 42 bases, framed from base 1. After removal of 7 bases from V and 2 bases from J, the junction retains 5 bases not matched to a gene.

This TCR came from a human donor who donated a stem cell graft to a child with acute lymphoblastic leukemia. The rearranged chain carries TRBV6-2 or TRBV6-3 and TRBJ2-7, and 10 junctional nucleotides match TRBD2. Material: PBMCs from the stem cell graft donor, obtained from the stem cell graft. At the DNA level, the sequence is TGTGCCAGCATTGGACTAGCGGAAGCCTACGAGCAGTACTTC. The resulting protein is CASIGLAEAYEQYF.